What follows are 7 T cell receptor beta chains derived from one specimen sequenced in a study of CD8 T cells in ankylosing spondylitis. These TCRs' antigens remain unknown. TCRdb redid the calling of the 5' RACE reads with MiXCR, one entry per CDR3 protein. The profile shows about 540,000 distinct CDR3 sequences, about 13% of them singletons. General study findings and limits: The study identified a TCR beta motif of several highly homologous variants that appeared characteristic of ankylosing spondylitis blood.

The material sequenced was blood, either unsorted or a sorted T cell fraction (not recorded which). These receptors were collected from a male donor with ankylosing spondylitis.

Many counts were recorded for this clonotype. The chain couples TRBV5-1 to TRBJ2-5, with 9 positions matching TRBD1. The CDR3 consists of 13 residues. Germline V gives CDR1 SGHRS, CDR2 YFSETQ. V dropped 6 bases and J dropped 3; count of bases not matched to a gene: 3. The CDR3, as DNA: TGCGCCAGCACCTGGACAGGGGAAGAGACCCAGTACTTC. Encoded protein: CASTWTGEETQYF. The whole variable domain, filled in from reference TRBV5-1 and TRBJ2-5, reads KAGVTQTPRYLIKTRGQQVTLSCSPISGHRSVSWYQQTPGQGLQFLFEYFSETQRNKGNFPGRFSGRQFSNSRSEMNVSTLELGDSALYLCASTWTGEETQYFGPGTRLLVL.

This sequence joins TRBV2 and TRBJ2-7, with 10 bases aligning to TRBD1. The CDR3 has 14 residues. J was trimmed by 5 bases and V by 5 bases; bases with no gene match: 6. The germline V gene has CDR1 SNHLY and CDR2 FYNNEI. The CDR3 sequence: CASSPDRGRDEQYV. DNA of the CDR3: TGTGCCAGCAGTCCCGACAGGGGGCGCGACGAGCAGTACGTC.

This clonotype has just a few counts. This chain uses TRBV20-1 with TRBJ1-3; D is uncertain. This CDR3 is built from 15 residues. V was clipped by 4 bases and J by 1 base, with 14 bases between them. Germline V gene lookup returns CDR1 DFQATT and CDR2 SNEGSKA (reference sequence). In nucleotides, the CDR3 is TGCAGTGCTACCTCACAGAGGAGGTCTGGAAACACCATATATTTT. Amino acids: CSATSQRRSGNTIYF.

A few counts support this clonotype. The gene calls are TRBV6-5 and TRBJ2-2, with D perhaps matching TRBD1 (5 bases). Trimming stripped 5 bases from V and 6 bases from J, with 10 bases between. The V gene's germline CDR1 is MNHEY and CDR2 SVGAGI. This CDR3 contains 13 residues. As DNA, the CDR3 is TGTGCCAGCAGTGCCGCAGGGTCCGGGGAGCTGTTTTTT. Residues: CASSAAGSGELFF.

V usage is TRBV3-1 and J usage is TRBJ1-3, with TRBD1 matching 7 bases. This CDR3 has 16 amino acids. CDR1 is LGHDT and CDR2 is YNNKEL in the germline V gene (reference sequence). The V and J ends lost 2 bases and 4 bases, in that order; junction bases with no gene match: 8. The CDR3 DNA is TGTGCCAGCAGCCAACAACTTCCAGGGGGAGGAAACACCATATATTTT. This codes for CASSQQLPGGGNTIYF.

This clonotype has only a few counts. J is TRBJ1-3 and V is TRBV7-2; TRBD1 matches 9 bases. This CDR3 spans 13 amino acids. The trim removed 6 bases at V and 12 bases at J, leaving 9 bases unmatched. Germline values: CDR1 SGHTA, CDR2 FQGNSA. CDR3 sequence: CASSFRQGGGIYF. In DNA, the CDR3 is TGTGCCAGCAGTTTTCGACAGGGGGGAGGCATATATTTT. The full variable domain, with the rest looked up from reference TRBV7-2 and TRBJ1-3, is GAGVSQSPSNKVTEKGKDVELRCDPISGHTALYWYRQSLGQGLEFLIYFQGNSAPDKSGLPSDRFSAERTGGSVSTLTIQRTQQEDSAVYLCASSFRQGGGIYFGEGSWLTVV.

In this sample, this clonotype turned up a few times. Written as DNA, the CDR3 is TGTGCCATCAGTCCGGGACAGGGGCCGTTAGGCTCTGGGGCCAACGTCCTGACTTTC. Its translation: CAISPGQGPLGSGANVLTF. The chain employs TRBV10-3 and TRBJ2-6, with 10 bases matching TRBD1. CDR1 is ENHRY and CDR2 is SYGVKD in the germline V gene. This CDR3 comprises 19 residues. V shed 5 bases and J 0 bases; nucleotides not matched to a gene: 10.